This is a list of T cell receptor beta chains from one sample in a study of shared clonotypes between healthy human individuals. Clones were sequenced by immunoSEQ multiplex PCR, and TCRdb holds only the in-frame ones, with some missing. This sample has a few million clones, with roughly 95% found just once. The sequencing input was naive CD4+ T cells sorted from blood. These receptors all come from a man in his late teens or twenties in good health. Each CDR3 is given with its conserved first and last residue. Fields, in order: D gene, clone size, V gene, J gene, CDR3 length, CDR3 protein, CDR3 DNA. D genes are given only for firm matches. For some rows the clone size is stated as once, few or many, or as a class when expanded; others skip it.

d_call: TRBD2
clone_size: .
v_call: TRBV28
j_call: TRBJ2-3
cdr3_length: 15
cdr3_aa: CASSRGGGDTDTQYF
cdr3_nt: TGTGCCAGCAGCCGCGGCGGGGGGGACACAGATACGCAGTATTTT

d_call: TRBD2
clone_size: .
v_call: TRBV13
j_call: TRBJ2-3
cdr3_length: 16
cdr3_aa: CASSVRLAGLTDTQYF
cdr3_nt: TGTGCCAGCAGCGTCAGACTAGCGGGGCTCACAGATACGCAGTATTTT

d_call: .
clone_size: .
v_call: TRBV10-1
j_call: TRBJ2-7
cdr3_length: 13
cdr3_aa: CASSVSGSYEQYF
cdr3_nt: TGCGCCAGCAGTGTTTCAGGATCCTACGAGCAGTACTTC

d_call: TRBD2
clone_size: .
v_call: TRBV11-2
j_call: TRBJ2-5
cdr3_length: 16
cdr3_aa: CASSLEPGFRGGGQYF
cdr3_nt: TGTGCCAGCAGCTTAGAACCCGGGTTCCGGGGGGGTGGCCAGTACTTC

d_call: .
clone_size: .
v_call: TRBV30
j_call: TRBJ1-6
cdr3_length: 12
cdr3_aa: CAWDRADSPLHF
cdr3_nt: TGTGCCTGGGACCGAGCGGATTCACCCCTCCACTTT

d_call: .
clone_size: .
v_call: TRBV28
j_call: TRBJ2-2
cdr3_length: 14
cdr3_aa: CASSSSSYTGELFF
cdr3_nt: TGTGCCAGCAGTTCTTCATCGTACACCGGGGAGCTGTTTTTT

d_call: TRBD2
clone_size: .
v_call: TRBV19
j_call: TRBJ2-5
cdr3_length: 13
cdr3_aa: CASRLAGTETQYF
cdr3_nt: TGTGCCAGTCGTCTAGCGGGAACAGAGACCCAGTACTTC

d_call: .
clone_size: .
v_call: TRBV5-1
j_call: TRBJ2-1
cdr3_length: 17
cdr3_aa: CASSLALGGPSYNEQFF
cdr3_nt: TGCGCCAGCAGCTTGGCCCTGGGGGGGCCCTCCTACAATGAGCAGTTCTTC

d_call: TRBD1
clone_size: .
v_call: TRBV6-6
j_call: TRBJ2-7
cdr3_length: 14
cdr3_aa: CASRTGGSGYEQYF
cdr3_nt: TGTGCCAGCAGGACAGGGGGCTCGGGTTACGAGCAGTACTTC

d_call: .
clone_size: .
v_call: TRBV7-7
j_call: TRBJ2-7
cdr3_length: 13
cdr3_aa: CASSLSGDYEQYF
cdr3_nt: TGTGCTAGCAGCTTATCTGGGGACTACGAGCAGTACTTC

d_call: .
clone_size: .
v_call: TRBV7-2
j_call: TRBJ1-2
cdr3_length: 14
cdr3_aa: CASILVLGVYGYTF
cdr3_nt: TGTGCCAGCATCTTGGTCCTCGGTGTTTATGGCTACACCTTC

d_call: .
clone_size: .
v_call: TRBV7-3
j_call: TRBJ1-1
cdr3_length: 13
cdr3_aa: CASSLRQATEAFF
cdr3_nt: TGTGCCAGCAGCTTACGCCAGGCTACTGAAGCTTTCTTT

d_call: TRBD1
clone_size: .
v_call: TRBV7-9
j_call: TRBJ1-2
cdr3_length: 17
cdr3_aa: CASSLNSPFTGGEGYTF
cdr3_nt: TGTGCCAGCAGCTTAAATTCCCCCTTTACAGGGGGCGAAGGCTACACCTTC

d_call: .
clone_size: once
v_call: TRBV7-2
j_call: TRBJ2-7
cdr3_length: 13
cdr3_aa: CASSSIADYEQYF
cdr3_nt: TGTGCCAGCAGCTCGATAGCGGACTACGAGCAGTACTTC

d_call: TRBD1
clone_size: .
v_call: TRBV30
j_call: TRBJ1-6
cdr3_length: 16
cdr3_aa: CAWSVKGAINNSPLHF
cdr3_nt: TGTGCCTGGAGTGTGAAGGGGGCAATCAATAATTCACCCCTCCACTTT

d_call: .
clone_size: .
v_call: TRBV7-2
j_call: TRBJ1-5
cdr3_length: 13
cdr3_aa: CASSLVRNQPQHF
cdr3_nt: TGTGCCAGCAGCTTAGTTCGAAATCAGCCCCAGCATTTT

d_call: .
clone_size: .
v_call: TRBV30
j_call: TRBJ1-1
cdr3_length: 13
cdr3_aa: CAWSRDRNTEAFF
cdr3_nt: TGTGCCTGGAGCCGGGACCGGAACACTGAAGCTTTCTTT

d_call: .
clone_size: .
v_call: TRBV5-1
j_call: TRBJ1-2
cdr3_length: 14
cdr3_aa: CASSLEGGNYGYTF
cdr3_nt: TGCGCCAGCAGCTTGGAGGGCGGGAACTATGGCTACACCTTC

d_call: .
clone_size: .
v_call: TRBV18
j_call: TRBJ2-6
cdr3_length: 14
cdr3_aa: CASSQGSGANVLTF
cdr3_nt: TGTGCCAGCTCACAGGGGTCTGGGGCCAACGTCCTGACTTTC

d_call: TRBD2
clone_size: .
v_call: TRBV4-1
j_call: TRBJ2-7
cdr3_length: 17
cdr3_aa: CASSQDSGDYTIYEQYF
cdr3_nt: TGCGCCAGCAGCCAAGATAGTGGGGACTATACAATCTACGAGCAGTACTTC

d_call: TRBD2
clone_size: .
v_call: TRBV28
j_call: TRBJ2-3
cdr3_length: 16
cdr3_aa: CASSTQTSGSRDTQYF
cdr3_nt: TGTGCCAGCAGTACCCAGACTAGCGGTTCTAGGGATACGCAGTATTTT

d_call: .
clone_size: .
v_call: TRBV7-2
j_call: TRBJ1-1
cdr3_length: 13
cdr3_aa: CASSPDLITEAFF
cdr3_nt: TGTGCCAGCAGCCCAGACCTAATAACTGAAGCTTTCTTT

d_call: TRBD2
clone_size: .
v_call: TRBV19
j_call: TRBJ2-2
cdr3_length: 16
cdr3_aa: CASSGASGSNTGELFF
cdr3_nt: TGTGCCAGTAGTGGGGCTAGCGGGTCGAACACCGGGGAGCTGTTTTTT

d_call: TRBD1
clone_size: .
v_call: TRBV28
j_call: TRBJ2-5
cdr3_length: 16
cdr3_aa: CASSLGQGVSRETQYF
cdr3_nt: TGTGCCAGCAGCCTGGGACAGGGAGTTTCGAGGGAGACCCAGTACTTC

d_call: .
clone_size: .
v_call: TRBV15
j_call: TRBJ2-5
cdr3_length: 15
cdr3_aa: CATSRDLGVSETQYF
cdr3_nt: TGTGCCACCAGCAGAGATCTTGGGGTTTCGGAGACCCAGTACTTC

d_call: TRBD1
clone_size: .
v_call: TRBV18
j_call: TRBJ2-7
cdr3_length: 15
cdr3_aa: CASSRGQGEIYEQYF
cdr3_nt: TGTGCCAGCTCACGGGGACAGGGGGAGATCTACGAGCAGTACTTC

d_call: .
clone_size: .
v_call: TRBV11-2
j_call: TRBJ2-5
cdr3_length: 12
cdr3_aa: CASSPGQETQYF
cdr3_nt: TGTGCCAGCAGCCCGGGCCAAGAGACCCAGTACTTC

d_call: TRBD2
clone_size: .
v_call: TRBV7-2
j_call: TRBJ2-7
cdr3_length: 14
cdr3_aa: CASSPGGSLDEQYF
cdr3_nt: TGTGCCAGCTCTCCGGGGGGTTCTTTGGACGAGCAGTACTTC

d_call: TRBD1
clone_size: once
v_call: TRBV11-2
j_call: TRBJ1-6
cdr3_length: 15
cdr3_aa: CASSLSPGQNSPLHF
cdr3_nt: TGTGCCAGCAGCTTGTCCCCGGGACAGAATTCACCCCTCCACTTT

d_call: .
clone_size: .
v_call: TRBV9
j_call: TRBJ2-7
cdr3_length: 13
cdr3_aa: CASSRGLSHEQYF
cdr3_nt: TGTGCCAGCAGCAGGGGCCTGTCCCACGAGCAGTACTTC

d_call: .
clone_size: .
v_call: TRBV2
j_call: TRBJ2-7
cdr3_length: 12
cdr3_aa: CASMYGSGEQYF
cdr3_nt: TGTGCCAGCATGTACGGGTCGGGCGAGCAGTACTTC

d_call: .
clone_size: .
v_call: TRBV11-2
j_call: TRBJ1-4
cdr3_length: 19
cdr3_aa: CASSVRAGRRLATNEKLFF
cdr3_nt: TGTGCCAGCAGCGTCAGGGCGGGACGCCGCCTTGCAACTAATGAAAAACTGTTTTTT

d_call: TRBD1
clone_size: .
v_call: TRBV6-5
j_call: TRBJ1-1
cdr3_length: 16
cdr3_aa: CASSSRGLAQPGEAFF
cdr3_nt: TGTGCCAGCAGTTCAAGGGGGCTCGCCCAGCCTGGGGAAGCTTTCTTT

d_call: .
clone_size: .
v_call: TRBV20-1
j_call: TRBJ2-7
cdr3_length: 11
cdr3_aa: CSARFRDEQYF
cdr3_nt: TGCAGTGCTAGATTCCGGGACGAGCAGTACTTC

d_call: .
clone_size: .
v_call: TRBV9
j_call: TRBJ2-2
cdr3_length: 15
cdr3_aa: CASSVTQTNTGELFF
cdr3_nt: TGTGCCAGCAGCGTAACACAGACGAACACCGGGGAGCTGTTTTTT

d_call: .
clone_size: .
v_call: TRBV28
j_call: TRBJ1-1
cdr3_length: 15
cdr3_aa: CASRLTGRWKTEAFF
cdr3_nt: TGTGCCAGCAGGTTAACAGGGCGATGGAAAACTGAAGCTTTCTTT

d_call: TRBD1
clone_size: .
v_call: TRBV9
j_call: TRBJ1-4
cdr3_length: 16
cdr3_aa: CASSKTGGTTNEKLFF
cdr3_nt: TGTGCCAGCAGCAAGACAGGGGGGACAACTAATGAAAAACTGTTTTTT

d_call: .
clone_size: .
v_call: TRBV15
j_call: TRBJ2-1
cdr3_length: 12
cdr3_aa: CATSRERREQFF
cdr3_nt: TGTGCCACCAGCAGAGAAAGGCGTGAGCAGTTCTTC

d_call: TRBD1
clone_size: .
v_call: TRBV5-1
j_call: TRBJ1-6
cdr3_length: 15
cdr3_aa: CASSLTGTGESPLHF
cdr3_nt: TGCGCCAGCAGCTTGACCGGGACAGGGGAATCACCCCTCCACTTT